The 3 T cell receptor beta chains reported below all come from one sample, sequenced in a study of sequential checkpoint blockade in melanoma. As to treatment: randomized to nivolumab then ipilimumab (arm A) or the reverse (arm B). This table comes from immunoSEQ multiplex PCR, and its TCRdb copy is limited to in-frame clones, with some not included. The sample records 20,000 or so clones, around 70% being singletons. The sample consisted of CD8+ T cells sorted from blood (inferred from file names), taken from a patient given nivolumab and ipilimumab in sequence. Every receptor here comes from a human donor with melanoma.

This clone was seen more than once but under ten times. This chain links TRBV4-2 with TRBJ2-2; 7 positions agree with TRBD1. Germline CDR1 and CDR2: LGHNA and YNFKEQ. The CDR3 is made up of 15 amino acids. V lost 4 bases to trimming and J lost 4 bases; unmatched junction nucleotides: 6. The CDR3: CASSPEGAGTGELFF. In DNA form, the CDR3 reads TGTGCCAGCAGCCCCGAGGGGGCGGGCACCGGGGAGCTGTTTTTT.

This clone appeared once. The chain recombines TRBV15 with TRBJ1-1; D remains ambiguous. CDR1 and CDR2 from the germline V gene are LNHNV and YYDKDF (reference sequence). CDR3 length: 17 amino acids. V lost 1 base, J lost 4 bases, and 19 bases lay in between. This CDR3 reads CATSRGLGREWLTEAFF. The CDR3 DNA is TGTGCCACCAGCAGAGGACTGGGGAGGGAATGGCTCACTGAAGCTTTCTTT.

This clone has just a few counts. The J gene is TRBJ2-7, the V gene TRBV5-4, with 7 positions matching TRBD2. Trimming at V came to 1 base and at J to 2 bases, leaving 6 bases not matched to a gene. The CDR3 has 15 amino acids. The germline gives CDR1 SGHNT, CDR2 YYREEE (reference sequence). Written as DNA, the CDR3 is TGTGCCAGCAGCTTGTCGGCGGGGGAGACCTACGAGCAGTACTTC. It yields the protein CASSLSAGETYEQYF.